A single sample gave rise to the 5 T cell receptor beta chains below, sequenced in a study of response to subunit inactivated influenza vaccine. TCRdb ran MiXCR on the RT-PCR reads and lists one entry per CDR3 protein. Of 750,000 to 850,000 distinct CDR3 sequences in the sample, 18% are singletons; the top ten hold about 11%. The starting material was PBMCs from blood, obtained approximately 5 days after vaccination. The origin of the receptors is a middle-aged man who received an inactivated influenza vaccine.

This clonotype was seen a few times. V is TRBV20-1 and J is TRBJ2-5; D is unclear. The CDR3 runs 12 residues. Trimming removed 6 bases from V and 1 base from J, with 9 bases in between. Germline lookup yields CDR1 DFQATT and CDR2 SNEGSKA (reference sequence). For the CDR3, the DNA is TGCAGTGCGCTTCCCTCCCAAGAGACCCAGTACTTC. Its protein is CSALPSQETQYF.

The chain links TRBV6-2 or TRBV6-3 to TRBJ2-4; 10 nucleotides match TRBD1. The CDR3 length is 15 residues. The V gene's germline CDR1 is MNHEY and CDR2 SVGEGT. The junction had 11 bases not matched to a gene; V was cut back by 6 bases and J by 9 bases. This CDR3 is CASSNMGQGLSIQYF. The CDR3 coding sequence is TGTGCCAGCAGCAACATGGGACAGGGGTTAAGCATTCAGTACTTC.

The CDR3 protein is CSAWTEYEQYF. In DNA form, the CDR3 reads TGCAGTGCTTGGACCGAGTACGAGCAGTACTTC. This sequence joins TRBV20-1 and TRBJ2-7; D call uncertain. Germline V gene sequence: CDR1 DFQATT, CDR2 SNEGSKA (reference sequence). V dropped 5 bases and J dropped 4 bases, with 9 bases sitting between them. The CDR3 totals 11 residues.

This clonotype occurred a few times. The rearrangement uses TRBV7-2 and TRBJ2-5; 11 bases align to TRBD2. Germline values: CDR1 SGHTA, CDR2 FQGNSA. This CDR3 contains 14 residues. Losses at the gene ends were 5 bases for V and 1 base for J; bases not matched to a gene: 0. Written as DNA, the CDR3 is TGTGCCAGCAGCACTAGCGGGGGCCAAGAGACCCAGTACTTC. Encoded protein: CASSTSGGQETQYF.

The chain recombines TRBV6-5 with TRBJ1-2, with D uncertain. V dropped 1 base and J dropped 3 bases, with 12 bases sitting between them. CDR1 and CDR2 (germline): MNHEY, SVGAGI. The length of the CDR3 is 15 residues. CDR3 residues: CASSYYGLADYGYTF. CDR3 nucleotides: TGTGCCAGCAGTTACTACGGGCTCGCTGACTATGGCTACACCTTC.